This TCR beta chain originates from a study of human T cells and chemical hapten exposure. The wider study: Patch tests applied 0.01% DPC to the upper back, read at 6 days. The study traced per-sample TCR yield variation mainly to small differences in pooled library volumes. General study points: The study found expanded TCRs formed significantly more large CDR3 similarity clusters than controls.

Time point defined: pre-sensitization, week 0. The sample's treatment: therapeutic diphenylcyclopropenone sensitization with weekly scalp DPC. The authors' total RNA extraction used unfractionated whole blood. TCRdb analysed the RACE reads with MiXCR anew, one entry per CDR3 protein. In the table there are over 70,000 distinct CDR3 sequences, about 15% of which are singletons. Germline V lookup: CDR1 SGHKS, CDR2 YYEKEE (reference sequence). After removal of 0 bases from V and 7 bases from J, the junction contained 7 bases not matched to a gene. The CDR3 runs to 15 residues. A few counts support this clonotype. As yet, its antigen is unknown.

This receptor was obtained from a woman between 50 and 59 years old with alopecia areata. Some clones in this sample may be carry-over from other donors' samples. The input for sequencing was whole blood, taken in connection with sensitization to the hapten diphenylcyclopropenone (DPC). This rearrangement joins TRBV5-5 to TRBJ2-1; TRBD2 agrees at 7 bases. The CDR3 sequence is CASSLEGGGRNEQFF. The CDR3 DNA reads TGTGCCAGCAGCTTGGAGGGCGGCGGGAGAAATGAGCAGTTCTTC.